This T cell receptor (beta chain) appears in the sequencing data of a study of T-cell reconstitution after alpha-beta-depleted transplantation in children. A word on this clonotype: The antigen is not known.

This CDR3 is 16 amino acids long. Trimming removed 4 bases from V and 5 bases from J, with 18 bases in between. Germline assignment: CDR1 LGHDT and CDR2 YNNKEL (reference sequence). Study results and caveats: After one year, T-cell counts and TCRbeta diversity mostly came from new T cells. At day 60, the high TCRbeta diversity found in some patients originated from recipient T cells and thymic progenitors that had survived.

Unique molecular identifiers were incorporated during preparation of the TCRbeta library. A single record per CDR3 protein comes from TCRdb applying MiXCR to the PCR reads. This table has roughly 100,000 distinct CDR3 sequences, over 6% appearing once. The receptor's source is a boy younger than 10 with acute lymphoblastic leukemia, due to receive a stem cell transplant. Sequencing was performed on PBMCs, taken before TCRalphabeta/CD19-depleted stem cell transplant. The chain has TRBV3-1 and TRBJ1-5, with D possibly being TRBD1 (6 bases). The CDR3 loop reads CASSPQSWGADQPQHF. The CDR3 DNA is TGTGCCAGCAGCCCTCAGTCGTGGGGGGCGGATCAGCCCCAGCATTTT.